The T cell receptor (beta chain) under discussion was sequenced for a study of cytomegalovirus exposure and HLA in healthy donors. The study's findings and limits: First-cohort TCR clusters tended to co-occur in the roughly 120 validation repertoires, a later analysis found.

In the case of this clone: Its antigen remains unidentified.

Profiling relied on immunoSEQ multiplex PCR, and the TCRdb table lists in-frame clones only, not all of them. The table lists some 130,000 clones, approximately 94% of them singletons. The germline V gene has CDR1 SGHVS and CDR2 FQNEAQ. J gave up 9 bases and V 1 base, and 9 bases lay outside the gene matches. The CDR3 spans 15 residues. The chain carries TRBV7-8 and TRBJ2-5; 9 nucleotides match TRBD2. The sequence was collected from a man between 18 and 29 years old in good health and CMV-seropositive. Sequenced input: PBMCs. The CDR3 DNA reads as TGTGCCAGCAGCTTAGGCCTAGCGGGACGTTGGGCCCAGTACTTC. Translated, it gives CASSLGLAGRWAQYF.